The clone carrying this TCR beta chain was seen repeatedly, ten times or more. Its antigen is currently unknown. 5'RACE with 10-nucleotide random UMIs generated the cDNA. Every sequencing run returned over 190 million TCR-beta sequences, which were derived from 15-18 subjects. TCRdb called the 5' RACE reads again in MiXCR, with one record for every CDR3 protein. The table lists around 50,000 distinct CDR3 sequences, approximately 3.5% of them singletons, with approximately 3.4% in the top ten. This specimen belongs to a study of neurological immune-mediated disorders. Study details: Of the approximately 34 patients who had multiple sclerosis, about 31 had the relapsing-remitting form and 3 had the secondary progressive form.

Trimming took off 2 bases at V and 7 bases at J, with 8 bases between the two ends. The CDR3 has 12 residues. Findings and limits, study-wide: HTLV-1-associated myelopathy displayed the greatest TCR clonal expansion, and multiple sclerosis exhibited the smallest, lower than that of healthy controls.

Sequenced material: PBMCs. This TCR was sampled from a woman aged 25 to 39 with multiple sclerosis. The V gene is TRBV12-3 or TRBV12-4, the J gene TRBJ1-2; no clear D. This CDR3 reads CASSLFQSGYTF. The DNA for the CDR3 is TGTGCCAGCAGTTTATTTCAGAGTGGCTACACCTTC.